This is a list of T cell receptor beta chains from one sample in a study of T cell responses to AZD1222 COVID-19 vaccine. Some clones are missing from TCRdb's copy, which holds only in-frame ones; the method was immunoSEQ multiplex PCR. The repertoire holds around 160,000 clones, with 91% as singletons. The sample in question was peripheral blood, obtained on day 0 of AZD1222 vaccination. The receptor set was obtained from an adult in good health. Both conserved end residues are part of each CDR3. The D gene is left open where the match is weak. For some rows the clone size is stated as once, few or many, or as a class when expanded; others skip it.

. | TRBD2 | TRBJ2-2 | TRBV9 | TGTGCCAGCAGCGTAGCGGGAGGGGGCGGGGAGCTGTTTTTT | CASSVAGGGGELFF
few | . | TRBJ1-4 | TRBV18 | TGTGCCAGCTCACCCGGGGCAGCCGCAACTAATGAAAAACTGTTTTTT | CASSPGAAATNEKLFF
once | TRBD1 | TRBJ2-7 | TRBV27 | TGTGCCAGCAGTTTATTAGGGGGCGGCTCCTACGAGCAGTACTTC | CASSLLGGGSYEQYF
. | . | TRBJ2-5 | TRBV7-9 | TGTGCCAGCAGCTCTAAGGGTGGAGAGACCCAGTACTTC | CASSSKGGETQYF
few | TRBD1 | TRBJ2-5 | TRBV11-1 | TGTGCCAGCAGCTTGGACAGGGGTGGTTCTAGAGAGACCCAGTACTTC | CASSLDRGGSRETQYF
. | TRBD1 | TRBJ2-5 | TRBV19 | TGTGCCAGTACCGACGGACAGGGGGCTAGAGAGACCCAGTACTTC | CASTDGQGARETQYF
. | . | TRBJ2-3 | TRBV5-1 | TGCGCCAGCAGCTTGGATCGGGGGTCACCAGATACGCAGTATTTT | CASSLDRGSPDTQYF
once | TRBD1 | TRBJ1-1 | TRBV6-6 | TGTGCCAGCAGTCGATACCCACCGGGACAGATGAACACTGAAGCTTTCTTT | CASSRYPPGQMNTEAFF
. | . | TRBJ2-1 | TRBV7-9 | TGTGCCAGCAGCCCCAGCCGGGGAATCTCCTACAATGAGCAGTTCTTC | CASSPSRGISYNEQFF
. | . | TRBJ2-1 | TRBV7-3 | TGTGCCAGCGGACTGGGGGGCTCCTACAATGAGCAGTTCTTC | CASGLGGSYNEQFF
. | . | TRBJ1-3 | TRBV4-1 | TGCGCCAGCAGCCAAGATCCGGGACTGCTCTCTGGAAACACCATATATTTT | CASSQDPGLLSGNTIYF
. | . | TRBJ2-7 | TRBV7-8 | TGTGCCAGCAGCTCCTTGTTTACTGGCCACGAGCAGTACTTC | CASSSLFTGHEQYF
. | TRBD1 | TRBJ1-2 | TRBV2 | TGTGCCAGCAGGCCCGGGACAGGGAGGGATGGCTACACCTTC | CASRPGTGRDGYTF
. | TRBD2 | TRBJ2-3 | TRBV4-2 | TGTGCCAGCAGCCAGACCCGGGGGGGCACAGATACGCAGTATTTT | CASSQTRGGTDTQYF
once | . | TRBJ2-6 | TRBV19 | TGTGCCAGTAGTGAGGGGGTACGTAACTCTGGGGCCAACGTCCTGACTTTC | CASSEGVRNSGANVLTF
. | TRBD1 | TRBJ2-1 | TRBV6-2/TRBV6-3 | TGTGCCAGCAGTCGGACAGGGTACAATGAGCAGTTCTTC | CASSRTGYNEQFF
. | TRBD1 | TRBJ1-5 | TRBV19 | TGTGCCAGTAGTATAGTTAAGGGGGCGAACAATCAGCCCCAGCATTTT | CASSIVKGANNQPQHF
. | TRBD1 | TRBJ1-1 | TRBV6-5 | TGTGCCAGCAGTAACAGGGGAGGCGGTGAAGCTTTCTTT | CASSNRGGGEAFF
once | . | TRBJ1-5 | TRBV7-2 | TGTGCCAGCAGCTTTTCGTCGGGGAATCAGCCCCAGCATTTT | CASSFSSGNQPQHF
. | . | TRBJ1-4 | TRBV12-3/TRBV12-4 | TGTGCCAGCAGCGATTATAATGAAAAACTGTTTTTT | CASSDYNEKLFF
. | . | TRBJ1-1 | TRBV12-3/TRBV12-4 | TGTGCCAGCGGTAACAGGCGGAACACTGAAGCTTTCTTT | CASGNRRNTEAFF
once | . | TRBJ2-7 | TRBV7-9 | TGTGCCAGCAGTTTCGGGGTGGGGGAGCAGTACTTC | CASSFGVGEQYF
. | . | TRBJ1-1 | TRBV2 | TGTGCCAGCAGTGACATGGGGGAGAAAGCTTTCTTT | CASSDMGEKAFF
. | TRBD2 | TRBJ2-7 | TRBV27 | TGTGCCAGCGCCGAACCCTTACTAGCGGGGGGGCCGGGCGAGCAGTACTTC | CASAEPLLAGGPGEQYF
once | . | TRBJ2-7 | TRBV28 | TGTGCCAGCAGTCCCGGAGGGAGTCAGGCCTACGAGCAGTACTTC | CASSPGGSQAYEQYF
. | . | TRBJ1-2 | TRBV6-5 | TGTGCCAGCCGCTGGGGCGCTGACTATGGCTACACCTTC | CASRWGADYGYTF
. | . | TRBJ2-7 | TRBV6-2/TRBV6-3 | TGTGCCAGCAGTTACCGAAGGGGGGAGCAGTACTTC | CASSYRRGEQYF
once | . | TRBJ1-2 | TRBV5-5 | TGTGCCAGCAGCTTGTCAGGGATCCCTATCTATGGCTACACCTTC | CASSLSGIPIYGYTF
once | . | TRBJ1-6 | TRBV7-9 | TGTGCCAGCAGCTTCGGGGCATCTTATTCACCCCTCCACTTT | CASSFGASYSPLHF